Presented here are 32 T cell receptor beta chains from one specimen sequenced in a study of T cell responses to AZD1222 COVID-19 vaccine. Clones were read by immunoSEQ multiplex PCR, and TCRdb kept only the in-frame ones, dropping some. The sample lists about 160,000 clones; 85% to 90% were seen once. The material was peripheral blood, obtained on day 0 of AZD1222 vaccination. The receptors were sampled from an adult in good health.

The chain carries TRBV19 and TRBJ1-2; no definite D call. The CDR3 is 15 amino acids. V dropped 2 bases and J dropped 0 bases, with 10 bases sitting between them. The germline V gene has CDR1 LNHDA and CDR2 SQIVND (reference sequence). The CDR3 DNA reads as TGTGCCAGTAGTATAACTGGGCACACTAACTATGGCTACACCTTC. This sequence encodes CASSITGHTNYGYTF.

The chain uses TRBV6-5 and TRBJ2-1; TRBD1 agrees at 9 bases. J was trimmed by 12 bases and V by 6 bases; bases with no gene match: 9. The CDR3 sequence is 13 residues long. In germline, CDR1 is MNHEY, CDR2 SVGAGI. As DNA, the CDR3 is TGTGCCAGCAGGAGGACAGGGGATTTGATGCAGTTCTTC. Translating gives CASRRTGDLMQFF.

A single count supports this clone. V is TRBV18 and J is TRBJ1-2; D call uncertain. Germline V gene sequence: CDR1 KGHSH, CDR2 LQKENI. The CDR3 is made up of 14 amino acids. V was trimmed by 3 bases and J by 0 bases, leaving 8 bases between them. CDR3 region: CASSPSQTNYGYTF. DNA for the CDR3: TGTGCCAGCTCACCTTCACAAACTAACTATGGCTACACCTTC.

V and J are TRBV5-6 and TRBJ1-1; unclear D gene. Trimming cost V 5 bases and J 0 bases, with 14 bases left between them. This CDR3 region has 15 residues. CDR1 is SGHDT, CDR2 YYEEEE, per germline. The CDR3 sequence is CASREAQDLNTEAFF. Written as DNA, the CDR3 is TGTGCCAGCAGGGAGGCCCAGGATTTGAACACTGAAGCTTTCTTT.

This CDR3 reads CASSQGHSTDTQYF. As DNA, the CDR3 is TGCGCCAGCAGCCAAGGGCATTCCACAGATACGCAGTATTTT. The chain employs TRBV4-1 and TRBJ2-3; D is uncertain. The CDR3 contains 14 residues. Germline CDR1 and CDR2: MGHRA and YSYEKL. V was pared by 1 base and J by 2 bases, with 7 bases between.

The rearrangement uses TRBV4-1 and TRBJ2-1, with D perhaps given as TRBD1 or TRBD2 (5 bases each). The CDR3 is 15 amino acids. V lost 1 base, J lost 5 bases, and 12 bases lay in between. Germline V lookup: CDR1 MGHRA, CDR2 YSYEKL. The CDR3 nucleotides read TGCGCCAGCAGCCAAGCCGGGACCTCTAACAATGAGCAGTTCTTC. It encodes CASSQAGTSNNEQFF.

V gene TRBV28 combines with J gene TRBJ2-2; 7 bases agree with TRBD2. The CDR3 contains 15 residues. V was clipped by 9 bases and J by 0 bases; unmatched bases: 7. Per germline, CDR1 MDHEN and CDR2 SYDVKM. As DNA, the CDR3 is TGTGCCAGTCAGGGAGGGGCCCCGAACACCGGGGAGCTGTTTTTT. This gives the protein CASQGGAPNTGELFF.

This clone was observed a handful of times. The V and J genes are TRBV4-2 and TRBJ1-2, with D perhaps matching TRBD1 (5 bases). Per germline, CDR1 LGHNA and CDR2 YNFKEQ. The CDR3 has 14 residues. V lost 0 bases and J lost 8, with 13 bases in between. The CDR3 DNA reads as TGTGCCAGCAGCCAAGACGGCAGGGTTGACGGCTACACCTTC. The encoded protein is CASSQDGRVDGYTF.

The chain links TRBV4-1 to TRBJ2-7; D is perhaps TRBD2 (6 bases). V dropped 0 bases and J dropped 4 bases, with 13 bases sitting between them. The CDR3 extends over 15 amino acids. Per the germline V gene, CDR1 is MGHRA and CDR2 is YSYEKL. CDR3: CASSQDGLAVYEQYF. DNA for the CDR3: TGCGCCAGCAGCCAAGATGGCTTAGCGGTTTACGAGCAGTACTTC.

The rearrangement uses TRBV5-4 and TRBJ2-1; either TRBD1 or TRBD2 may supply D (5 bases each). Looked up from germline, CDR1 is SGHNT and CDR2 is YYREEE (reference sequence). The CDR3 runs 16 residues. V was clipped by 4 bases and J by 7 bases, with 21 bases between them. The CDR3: CASSRAEGFSRNEQFF. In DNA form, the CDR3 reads TGTGCCAGCAGCCGCGCAGAGGGGTTCTCAAGGAATGAGCAGTTCTTC. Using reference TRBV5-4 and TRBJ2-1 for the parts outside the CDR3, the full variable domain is ETGVTQSPTHLIKTRGQQVTLRCSSQSGHNTVSWYQQALGQGPQFIFQYYREEENGRGNFPPRFSGLQFPNYSSELNVNALELDDSALYLCASSRAEGFSRNEQFFGPGTRLTVL.

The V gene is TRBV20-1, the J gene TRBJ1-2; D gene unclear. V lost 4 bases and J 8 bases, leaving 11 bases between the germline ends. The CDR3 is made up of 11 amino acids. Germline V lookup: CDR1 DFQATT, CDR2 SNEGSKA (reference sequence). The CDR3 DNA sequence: TGCAGTGCTACGTACAGTGTGGGCTACACCTTC. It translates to CSATYSVGYTF.

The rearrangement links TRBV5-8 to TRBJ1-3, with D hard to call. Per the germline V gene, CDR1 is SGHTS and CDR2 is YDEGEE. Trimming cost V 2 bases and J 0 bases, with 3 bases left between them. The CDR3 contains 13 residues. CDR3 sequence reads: CASSLNSGNTIYF. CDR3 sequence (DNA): TGTGCCAGCAGCTTAAACTCTGGAAACACCATATATTTT. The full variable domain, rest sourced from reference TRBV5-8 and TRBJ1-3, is EAGVTQSPTHLIKTRGQQATLRCSPISGHTSVYWYQQALGLGLQFLLWYDEGEERNRGNFPPRFSGRQFPNYSSELNVNALELEDSALYLCASSLNSGNTIYFGEGSWLTVV.

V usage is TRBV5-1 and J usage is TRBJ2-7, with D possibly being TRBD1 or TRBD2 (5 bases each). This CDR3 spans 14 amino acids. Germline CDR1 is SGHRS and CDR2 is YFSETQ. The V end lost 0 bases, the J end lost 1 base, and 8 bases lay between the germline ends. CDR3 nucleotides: TGCGCCAGCAGCTTGGAGGGACCTTCCTACGAGCAGTACGTC. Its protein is CASSLEGPSYEQYV.

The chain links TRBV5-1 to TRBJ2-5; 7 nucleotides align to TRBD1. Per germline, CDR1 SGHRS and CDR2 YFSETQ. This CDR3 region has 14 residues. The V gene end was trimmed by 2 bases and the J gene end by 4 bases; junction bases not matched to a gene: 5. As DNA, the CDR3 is TGCGCCAGCAGCTTCTTAGGGGGCCCAGAGACCCAGTACTTC. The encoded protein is CASSFLGGPETQYF.

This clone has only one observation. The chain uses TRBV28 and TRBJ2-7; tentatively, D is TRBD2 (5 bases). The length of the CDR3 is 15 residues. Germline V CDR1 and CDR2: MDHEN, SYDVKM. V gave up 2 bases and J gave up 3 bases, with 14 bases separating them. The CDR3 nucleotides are TGTGCCAGCAGTTTAGTGGGAGCGACGTACTACGAGCAGTACTTC. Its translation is CASSLVGATYYEQYF.

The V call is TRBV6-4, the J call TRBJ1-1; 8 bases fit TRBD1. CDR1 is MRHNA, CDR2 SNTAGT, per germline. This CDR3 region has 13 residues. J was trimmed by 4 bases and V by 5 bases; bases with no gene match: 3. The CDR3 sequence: CASSQGAGTEAFF. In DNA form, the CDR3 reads TGTGCCAGCAGTCAGGGGGCTGGCACTGAAGCTTTCTTT.

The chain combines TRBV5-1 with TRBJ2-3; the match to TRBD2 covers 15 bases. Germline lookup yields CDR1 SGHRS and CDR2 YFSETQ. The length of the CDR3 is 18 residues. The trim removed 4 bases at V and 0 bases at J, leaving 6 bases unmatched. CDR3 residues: CASSTGTSGGISTDTQYF. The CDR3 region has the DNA TGCGCCAGCAGCACTGGGACTAGCGGGGGGATAAGCACAGATACGCAGTATTTT.

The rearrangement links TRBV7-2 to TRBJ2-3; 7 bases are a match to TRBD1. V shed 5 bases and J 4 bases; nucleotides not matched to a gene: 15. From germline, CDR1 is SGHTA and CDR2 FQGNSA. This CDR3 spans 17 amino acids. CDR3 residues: CASSDDRALIGADTQYF. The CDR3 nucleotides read TGTGCCAGCAGCGATGACAGGGCTCTTATCGGAGCAGATACGCAGTATTTT.

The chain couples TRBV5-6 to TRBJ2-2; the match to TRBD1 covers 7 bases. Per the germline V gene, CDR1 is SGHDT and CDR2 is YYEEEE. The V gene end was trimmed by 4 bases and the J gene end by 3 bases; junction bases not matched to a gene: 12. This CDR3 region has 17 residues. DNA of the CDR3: TGTGCCAGCAGCCCCAGTCGGACAGGCTTGCACACCGGGGAGCTGTTTTTT. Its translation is CASSPSRTGLHTGELFF.

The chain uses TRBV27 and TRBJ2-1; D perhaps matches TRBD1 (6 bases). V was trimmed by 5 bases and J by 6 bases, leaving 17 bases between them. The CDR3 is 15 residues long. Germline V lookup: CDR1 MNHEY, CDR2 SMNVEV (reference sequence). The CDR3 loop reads CASSPPIWTVNEQFF. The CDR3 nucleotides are TGTGCCAGCAGTCCCCCCATCTGGACAGTCAATGAGCAGTTCTTC.

The chain's CDR3 is CSVFSGANYGYTF. The CDR3 nucleotides are TGCAGCGTTTTTAGTGGGGCTAACTATGGCTACACCTTC. The V and J genes are TRBV29-1 and TRBJ1-2; D gene ambiguous. Germline V gene lookup returns CDR1 SQVTM and CDR2 ANQGSEA. This CDR3 contains 13 residues. V gave up 5 bases and J gave up 0 bases, with 10 bases separating them.

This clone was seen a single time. CDR3 region: CARRLQSTFSADTQYF. The DNA for the CDR3 is TGTGCCCGCCGATTACAGAGCACCTTTTCGGCAGATACGCAGTATTTT. The chain couples TRBV6-4 to TRBJ2-3; D ambiguous. V was pared by 11 bases and J by 4 bases, with 25 bases between. Looked up from germline, CDR1 is MRHNA and CDR2 is SNTAGT. There are 16 residues in the CDR3.

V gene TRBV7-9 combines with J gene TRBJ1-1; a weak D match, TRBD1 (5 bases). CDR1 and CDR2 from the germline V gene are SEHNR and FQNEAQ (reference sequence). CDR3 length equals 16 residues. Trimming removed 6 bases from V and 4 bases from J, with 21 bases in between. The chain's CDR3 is CASRPAPTGLGTEAFF. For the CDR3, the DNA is TGTGCCAGCAGACCGGCCCCCACAGGCCTAGGCACTGAAGCTTTCTTT.

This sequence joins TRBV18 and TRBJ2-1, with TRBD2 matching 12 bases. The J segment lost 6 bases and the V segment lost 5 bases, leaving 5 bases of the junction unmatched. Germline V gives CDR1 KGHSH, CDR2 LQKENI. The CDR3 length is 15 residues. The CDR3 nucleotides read TGTGCCAGCTCAGCTAGCGGGGGGGCCGTCAATGAGCAGTTCTTC. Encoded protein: CASSASGGAVNEQFF.

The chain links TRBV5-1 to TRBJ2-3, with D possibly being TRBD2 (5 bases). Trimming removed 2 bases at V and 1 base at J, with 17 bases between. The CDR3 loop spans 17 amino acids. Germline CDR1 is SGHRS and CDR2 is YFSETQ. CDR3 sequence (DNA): TGCGCCAGCAGCTTCTACCCTCGGGAAGCGGGCACAGATACGCAGTATTTT. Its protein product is CASSFYPREAGTDTQYF.

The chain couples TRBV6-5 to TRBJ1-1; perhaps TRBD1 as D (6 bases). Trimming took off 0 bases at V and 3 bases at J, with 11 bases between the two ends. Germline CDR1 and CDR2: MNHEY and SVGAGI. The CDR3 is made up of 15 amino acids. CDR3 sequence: CASSYSGRGDTEAFF. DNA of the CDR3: TGTGCCAGCAGTTACTCGGGTAGGGGGGACACTGAAGCTTTCTTT.

Here the CDR3 DNA reads TGTGCCAGCAGCCGGGATCGCACAGATACGCAGTATTTT. This codes for CASSRDRTDTQYF. The genes are TRBV5-6 and TRBJ2-3; D possibly corresponds to TRBD2 (5 bases). The CDR3 sequence is 13 residues long. V gave up 4 bases and J gave up 1 base, with 7 bases separating them. CDR1 and CDR2 from the germline V gene are SGHDT and YYEEEE. Full variable domain (remainder filled in from reference TRBV5-6 and TRBJ2-3): DAGVTQSPTHLIKTRGQQVTLRCSPKSGHDTVSWYQQALGQGPQFIFQYYEEEERQRGNFPDRFSGHQFPNYSSELNVNALLLGDSALYLCASSRDRTDTQYFGPGTRLTVL.

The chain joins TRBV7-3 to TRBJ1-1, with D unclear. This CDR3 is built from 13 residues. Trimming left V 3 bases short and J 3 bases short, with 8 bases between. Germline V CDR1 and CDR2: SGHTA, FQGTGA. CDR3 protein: CASSFAQDTEAFF. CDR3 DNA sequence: TGTGCCAGCAGCTTCGCCCAGGACACTGAAGCTTTCTTT. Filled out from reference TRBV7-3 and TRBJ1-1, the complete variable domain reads GAGVSQTPSNKVTEKGKYVELRCDPISGHTALYWYRQSLGQGPEFLIYFQGTGAADDSGLPNDRFFAVRPEGSVSTLKIQRTERGDSAVYLCASSFAQDTEAFFGQGTRLTVV.

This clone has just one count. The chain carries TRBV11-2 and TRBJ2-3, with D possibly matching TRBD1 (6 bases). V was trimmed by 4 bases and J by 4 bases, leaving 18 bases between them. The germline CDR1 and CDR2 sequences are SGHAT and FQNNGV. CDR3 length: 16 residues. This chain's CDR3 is CASSSWGTLVSDTQYF. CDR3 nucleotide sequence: TGTGCCAGCAGCTCATGGGGGACATTGGTTTCAGATACGCAGTATTTT. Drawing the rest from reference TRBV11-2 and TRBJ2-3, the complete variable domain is EAGVAQSPRYKIIEKRQSVAFWCNPISGHATLYWYQQILGQGPKLLIQFQNNGVVDDSQLPKDRFSAERLKGVDSTLKIQPAKLEDSAVYLCASSSWGTLVSDTQYFGPGTRLTVL.

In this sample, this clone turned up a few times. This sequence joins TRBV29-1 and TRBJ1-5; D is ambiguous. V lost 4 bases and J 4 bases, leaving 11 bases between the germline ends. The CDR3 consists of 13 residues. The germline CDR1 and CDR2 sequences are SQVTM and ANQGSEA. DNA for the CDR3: TGCAGCGTTGGCGACAACCTTAATCAGCCCCAGCATTTT. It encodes CSVGDNLNQPQHF.

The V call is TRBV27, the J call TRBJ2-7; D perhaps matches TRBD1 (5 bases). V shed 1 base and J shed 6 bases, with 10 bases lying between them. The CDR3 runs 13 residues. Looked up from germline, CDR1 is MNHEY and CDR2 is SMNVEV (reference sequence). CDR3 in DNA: TGTGCCAGCAGTTTATATCCAGGGTTCGAGCAGTACTTC. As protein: CASSLYPGFEQYF.

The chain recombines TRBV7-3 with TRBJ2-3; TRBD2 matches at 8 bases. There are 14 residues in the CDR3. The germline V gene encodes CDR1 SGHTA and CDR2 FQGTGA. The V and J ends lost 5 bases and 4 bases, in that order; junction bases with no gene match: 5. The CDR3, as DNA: TGTGCCAGCAGCCAAGGCGGGGGGCCAGATACGCAGTATTTT. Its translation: CASSQGGGPDTQYF.